Listed below are T cell receptor beta chains from one sample, sequenced in a study of blood T cell repertoires in COVID-19. Here immunoSEQ multiplex PCR was the method, and the copy in TCRdb shows in-frame clones only, minus some. The sample holds around 230,000 clones, approximately 91% seen once. The material sequenced was peripheral blood. These receptors all come from a man aged 35 to 55 with acute or convalescent COVID-19. Each CDR3 is given with its conserved first and last residue. A D gene is named only where the DNA matches it firmly. Rows give clone size only sometimes, using once, few, many, or a class for an expanded clone.

j_call: TRBJ1-3
v_call: TRBV5-1
d_call: .
clone_size: .
cdr3_aa: CASSLGTEGNTIYF
cdr3_nt: TGCGCCAGCAGCTTGGGCACGGAGGGAAACACCATATATTTT

j_call: TRBJ1-1
v_call: TRBV6-5
d_call: TRBD1
clone_size: .
cdr3_aa: CASTGQGATEAFF
cdr3_nt: TGTGCCAGCACCGGACAGGGGGCGACTGAAGCTTTCTTT

j_call: TRBJ1-1
v_call: TRBV10-2
d_call: .
clone_size: .
cdr3_aa: CASRAQGNTEAFF
cdr3_nt: TGCGCCAGCAGAGCTCAGGGGAACACTGAAGCTTTCTTT

j_call: TRBJ2-4
v_call: TRBV5-1
d_call: .
clone_size: few
cdr3_aa: CASSLGKPKNIQYF
cdr3_nt: TGCGCCAGCAGCTTGGGAAAGCCTAAAAACATTCAGTACTTC

j_call: TRBJ1-1
v_call: TRBV19
d_call: TRBD1
clone_size: few
cdr3_aa: CASIMTGGVTEAFF
cdr3_nt: TGTGCCAGTATTATGACAGGGGGAGTTACTGAAGCTTTCTTT

j_call: TRBJ1-6
v_call: TRBV9
d_call: TRBD1
clone_size: .
cdr3_aa: CASSVAAGTGESPLHF
cdr3_nt: TGTGCCAGCAGCGTAGCCGCCGGGACAGGGGAATCACCCCTCCACTTT

j_call: TRBJ1-4
v_call: TRBV30
d_call: TRBD1
clone_size: .
cdr3_aa: CAWRLETGAPEKLFF
cdr3_nt: TGTGCCTGGAGGTTGGAGACAGGGGCGCCGGAAAAACTGTTTTTT

j_call: TRBJ2-1
v_call: TRBV30
d_call: TRBD1
clone_size: .
cdr3_aa: CAWSGDRGHEQFF
cdr3_nt: TGTGCCTGGAGTGGGGACAGGGGGCATGAGCAGTTCTTC

j_call: TRBJ1-2
v_call: TRBV19
d_call: TRBD1
clone_size: .
cdr3_aa: CASTYSGQGAGYTF
cdr3_nt: TGTGCCAGTACCTATTCCGGACAGGGGGCTGGCTACACCTTC

j_call: TRBJ2-7
v_call: TRBV9
d_call: .
clone_size: .
cdr3_aa: CASSVATPLGPYEQYF
cdr3_nt: TGTGCCAGCAGCGTAGCGACTCCCCTGGGGCCCTACGAGCAGTACTTC

j_call: TRBJ1-6
v_call: TRBV30
d_call: .
clone_size: .
cdr3_aa: CAWTGTENSPLHF
cdr3_nt: TGTGCCTGGACCGGGACTGAAAATTCACCCCTCCACTTT

j_call: TRBJ2-1
v_call: TRBV2
d_call: .
clone_size: .
cdr3_aa: CASSEARAIGNEQFF
cdr3_nt: TGTGCCAGCAGTGAGGCCAGGGCTATCGGCAATGAGCAGTTCTTC

j_call: TRBJ1-1
v_call: TRBV11-3
d_call: .
clone_size: .
cdr3_aa: CASSLDGGRNTEAFF
cdr3_nt: TGTGCCAGCAGCTTAGATGGTGGCCGCAACACTGAAGCTTTCTTT

j_call: TRBJ1-1
v_call: TRBV19
d_call: .
clone_size: .
cdr3_aa: CASSLRGNTEAFF
cdr3_nt: TGTGCCAGTAGTCTTCGGGGGAACACTGAAGCTTTCTTT

j_call: TRBJ2-3
v_call: TRBV3-1/TRBV3-2
d_call: .
clone_size: .
cdr3_aa: CASSQEGTADTQYF
cdr3_nt: TGTGCCAGCAGCCAAGAAGGAACAGCAGATACGCAGTATTTT

j_call: TRBJ1-5
v_call: TRBV19
d_call: TRBD1
clone_size: .
cdr3_aa: CASSLQGRGNQPQHF
cdr3_nt: TGTGCCAGTAGTCTACAGGGGAGAGGCAATCAGCCCCAGCATTTT

j_call: TRBJ2-1
v_call: TRBV24-1
d_call: .
clone_size: .
cdr3_aa: CATGADIYNEQFF
cdr3_nt: TGTGCCACCGGGGCGGATATCTACAATGAGCAGTTCTTC

j_call: TRBJ1-4
v_call: TRBV19
d_call: TRBD1
clone_size: once
cdr3_aa: CASSKQGVTLVATNEKLFF
cdr3_nt: TGTGCCAGTAGTAAACAGGGGGTGACCCTTGTCGCAACTAATGAAAAACTGTTTTTT

j_call: TRBJ2-1
v_call: TRBV28
d_call: TRBD2
clone_size: .
cdr3_aa: CASSLFPATSGGENEQFF
cdr3_nt: TGTGCCAGCAGTTTATTCCCCGCGACTAGCGGGGGGGAAAATGAGCAGTTCTTC

j_call: TRBJ2-1
v_call: TRBV11-3
d_call: .
clone_size: .
cdr3_aa: CASSLVAGVGNEQFF
cdr3_nt: TGTGCCAGCAGCTTAGTCGCAGGGGTAGGGAATGAGCAGTTCTTC

j_call: TRBJ2-1
v_call: TRBV10-3
d_call: TRBD1
clone_size: once
cdr3_aa: CATSPGTGDNEQFF
cdr3_nt: TGTGCCACCTCCCCCGGGACAGGAGACAATGAGCAGTTCTTC

j_call: TRBJ1-5
v_call: TRBV2
d_call: .
clone_size: .
cdr3_aa: CASTGGLSNQPQHF
cdr3_nt: TGTGCCAGCACTGGAGGGTTGAGCAATCAGCCCCAGCATTTT

j_call: TRBJ2-7
v_call: TRBV6-5
d_call: TRBD2
clone_size: .
cdr3_aa: CASSYSISGGYEQYF
cdr3_nt: TGTGCCAGCAGTTACTCGATTAGCGGGGGGTACGAGCAGTACTTC

j_call: TRBJ1-6
v_call: TRBV7-9
d_call: TRBD1
clone_size: .
cdr3_aa: CASSPGGDRANSPLHF
cdr3_nt: TGTGCCAGCAGCCCGGGGGGGGACAGGGCGAATTCACCCCTCCACTTT

j_call: TRBJ2-3
v_call: TRBV1
d_call: .
clone_size: .
cdr3_aa: CTSSQDYQRVSTDTQYF
cdr3_nt: TGCACCAGCAGCCAAGATTACCAGCGGGTGAGCACAGATACGCAGTATTTT

j_call: TRBJ1-5
v_call: TRBV6-6
d_call: .
clone_size: .
cdr3_aa: CASSLVEGGGNQPQHF
cdr3_nt: TGTGCCAGCAGCCTCGTAGAGGGAGGGGGCAATCAGCCCCAGCATTTT

j_call: TRBJ2-7
v_call: TRBV27
d_call: TRBD2
clone_size: .
cdr3_aa: CASSSGLAVYEQYF
cdr3_nt: TGTGCCAGCAGTTCGGGACTAGCGGTTTACGAGCAGTACTTC

j_call: TRBJ2-3
v_call: TRBV6-7
d_call: TRBD1
clone_size: .
cdr3_aa: CASSYRTGVSRTDTQYF
cdr3_nt: TGTGCCAGCAGTTACAGGACAGGGGTTTCTCGGACGGATACGCAGTATTTT

j_call: TRBJ2-7
v_call: TRBV5-1
d_call: TRBD1
clone_size: .
cdr3_aa: CASSLRTGGYEQYF
cdr3_nt: TGCGCCAGCAGCCTAAGGACAGGGGGCTACGAGCAGTACTTC

j_call: TRBJ1-5
v_call: TRBV7-9
d_call: .
clone_size: once
cdr3_aa: CASSFADNQPQHF
cdr3_nt: TGTGCCAGCAGCTTCGCAGACAATCAGCCCCAGCATTTT

j_call: TRBJ2-3
v_call: TRBV6-2/TRBV6-3
d_call: TRBD2
clone_size: .
cdr3_aa: CASSYSASGEDTQYF
cdr3_nt: TGTGCCAGCAGTTACTCGGCTAGCGGGGAAGATACGCAGTATTTT

j_call: TRBJ2-7
v_call: TRBV5-8
d_call: .
clone_size: few
cdr3_aa: CASSLRIAGDEQYF
cdr3_nt: TGTGCCAGCAGCTTGCGGATAGCAGGGGACGAGCAGTACTTC

j_call: TRBJ2-2
v_call: TRBV2
d_call: TRBD1
clone_size: .
cdr3_aa: CASGTGGGNTGELFF
cdr3_nt: TGTGCCAGCGGGACAGGGGGCGGGAACACCGGGGAGCTGTTTTTT